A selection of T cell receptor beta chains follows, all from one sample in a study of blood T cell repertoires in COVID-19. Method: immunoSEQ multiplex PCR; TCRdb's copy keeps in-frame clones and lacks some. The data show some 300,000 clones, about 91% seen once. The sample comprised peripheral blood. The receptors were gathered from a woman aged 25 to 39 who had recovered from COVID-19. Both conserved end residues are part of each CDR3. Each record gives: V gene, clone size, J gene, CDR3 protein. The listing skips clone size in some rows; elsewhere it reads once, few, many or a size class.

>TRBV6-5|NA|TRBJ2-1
CASSFREFNNEQFF
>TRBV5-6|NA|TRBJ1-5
CASSPDREDQPQHF
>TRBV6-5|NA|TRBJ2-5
CASSKQGSGTQYF
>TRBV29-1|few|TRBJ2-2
CSAHFDTGELFF
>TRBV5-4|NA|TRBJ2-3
CASSFAGPDTQYF
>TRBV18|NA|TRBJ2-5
CASSPRLAGEYETQYF
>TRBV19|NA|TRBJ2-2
CASSSVLAGGNTGELFF
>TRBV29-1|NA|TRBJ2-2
CSGQAGVDTGELFF
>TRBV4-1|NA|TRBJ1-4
CASSQTGSNEKLFF
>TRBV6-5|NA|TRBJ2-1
CASSYGGDYNEQFF
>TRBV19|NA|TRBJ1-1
CASLKGGARVVSTEAFF
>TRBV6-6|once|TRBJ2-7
CASSHLSTGGPYEQYF
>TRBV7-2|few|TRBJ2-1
CASSLAWAGNSYNEQFF
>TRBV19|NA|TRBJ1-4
CASSMRQGLRDIEKLFF
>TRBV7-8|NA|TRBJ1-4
CASSLAEGAREKLFF
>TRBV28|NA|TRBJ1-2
CASSLGQGLDYGYTF
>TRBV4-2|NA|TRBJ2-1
CASSHSGTSGDNEQFF
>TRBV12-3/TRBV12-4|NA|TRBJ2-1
CAWGSGGSDEQFF
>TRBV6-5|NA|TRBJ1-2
CASRSSGVDGYTF
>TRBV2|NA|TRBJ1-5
CASKAGPGSNQPQHF
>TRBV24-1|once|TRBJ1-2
CATSESGQNYGYTF
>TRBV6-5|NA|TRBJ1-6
CASNLQQGGDSPLHF
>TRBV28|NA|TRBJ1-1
CASSSIPGDREWNTEAFF